Presented here are 17 T cell receptor beta chains from one specimen sequenced in a study of blood T cell repertoires in COVID-19. Produced via immunoSEQ multiplex PCR; TCRdb's table is partial and in-frame only. The top ten hold 1.1% of the sample, which has fewer than 500,000 clones, 80% to 90% seen once. Sequencing was done on a sample of PBMCs or T cells enriched from blood (not recorded which). The receptors come from a man aged 25-45 years who had recovered from COVID-19.

This rearrangement joins TRBV7-8 to TRBJ2-5; 9 bases are a match to TRBD2. The CDR3 is 18 amino acids. CDR1 and CDR2 (germline): SGHVS, FQNEAQ. With V trimmed by 2 bases and J by 4 bases, 14 bases remained unmatched. This CDR3 is CASSLRGSGSRRGETQYF. The CDR3 DNA follows: TGTGCCAGCAGCTTACGCGGTAGCGGGAGTCGCAGGGGAGAGACCCAGTACTTC.

This clone appeared a single time. J is TRBJ1-4 and V is TRBV5-1; D is ambiguous. The V end was cut by 0 bases, the J end by 7 bases, with 13 bases between. The CDR3 runs to 15 residues. The germline CDR1 and CDR2 sequences are SGHRS and YFSETQ. Here the CDR3 DNA reads TGCGCCAGCAGCTTGGCCGCGGGCAGTGGTGAAAAACTGTTTTTT. It translates to CASSLAAGSGEKLFF.

The J gene is TRBJ1-5, the V gene TRBV28, with D perhaps TRBD1 (5 bases). The CDR3 loop spans 15 amino acids. CDR1 is MDHEN and CDR2 is SYDVKM in the germline V gene. Trimming took 3 bases from V and 2 from J, leaving 11 bases between them. CDR3 sequence (DNA): TGTGCCAGCAGTTTTATCGGGGGACGCAATCAGCCCCAGCATTTT. Translation: CASSFIGGRNQPQHF.

V is TRBV10-3 and J is TRBJ2-3, with 9 bases matching TRBD1. Unmatched junction bases numbered 6, after V lost 6 bases and J lost 5 bases. The V gene's germline CDR1 is ENHRY and CDR2 SYGVKD. The CDR3 sequence is 14 residues long. The CDR3 DNA follows: TGTGCCATCAGCGGGGACAGGGCTTTAGATACGCAGTATTTT. Encoded protein: CAISGDRALDTQYF.

This chain uses TRBV24-1 with TRBJ2-1, with 10 bases fitting TRBD2. The V gene end was trimmed by 4 bases and the J gene end by 7 bases; junction bases not matched to a gene: 9. Germline-derived CDR1 and CDR2 are KGHDR and SFDVKD. The CDR3 covers 16 residues. The CDR3 protein is CATSDDIAGGRNEQFF. CDR3 DNA sequence: TGTGCCACCAGTGACGACATAGCGGGAGGACGGAATGAGCAGTTCTTC.

About this clone: The junction differs from germline at one of its ends, possibly a read error. DNA of the CDR3: TGTGCCAGCAGCTTAGGAGGGAACCCCGGGGAGCTGTTTTTT. Its protein is CASSLGGNPGELFF. The V gene is TRBV7-8, the J gene TRBJ2-2, with D perhaps matching TRBD2 (5 bases). Germline V gives CDR1 SGHVS, CDR2 FQNEAQ. The CDR3 loop spans 14 amino acids.

This chain joins TRBV5-1 and TRBJ2-1; 8 nucleotides agree with TRBD2. The CDR3 totals 13 residues. Germline V CDR1 and CDR2: SGHRS, YFSETQ. J lost 9 bases, V lost 3 bases, and 5 bases had no gene match. The CDR3 DNA sequence: TGCGCCAGCAGCTCCGGGACTAGTTCTGAGCAGTTCTTC. Its protein product is CASSSGTSSEQFF.

The chain couples TRBV12-5 to TRBJ2-7, with TRBD2 matching 12 bases. Germline loops: CDR1 LGHNT, CDR2 FRNRAP. The CDR3 is made up of 15 amino acids. Trimming cost V 7 bases and J 6 bases; bases outside gene matches: 10. The CDR3 is CASAQVTSGRGEQYF. CDR3 coding DNA: TGTGCTAGTGCCCAAGTGACTAGCGGGAGAGGCGAGCAGTACTTC. Drawing the rest from reference TRBV12-5 and TRBJ2-7, the complete variable domain is DARVTQTPRHKVTEMGQEVTMRCQPILGHNTVFWYRQTMMQGLELLAYFRNRAPLDDSGMPKDRFSAEMPDATLATLKIQPSEPRDSAVYFCASAQVTSGRGEQYFGPGTRLTVT.

The chain couples TRBV6-1 to TRBJ2-7, with D possibly matching TRBD1 (6 bases). V lost 1 base and J 2 bases, leaving 9 bases between the germline ends. CDR1 is MNHNS, CDR2 SASEGT, per germline. The CDR3 is 14 amino acids. The CDR3 DNA follows: TGTGCCAGCAGTGAAGTCCGGGACACCTACGAGCAGTACTTC. Translated: CASSEVRDTYEQYF.

This chain connects TRBV19 to TRBJ1-1; possible D gene TRBD1, 6 bases. From germline, CDR1 is LNHDA and CDR2 SQIVND (reference sequence). The CDR3 contains 14 residues. V was trimmed by 5 bases and J by 0 bases, leaving 10 bases between them. CDR3 in DNA: TGTGCCAGTAGTTGGGGGGGGCTGAACACTGAAGCTTTCTTT. Translation: CASSWGGLNTEAFF.

V and J are TRBV5-1 and TRBJ2-3; possibly TRBD2 for D (5 bases). Per germline, CDR1 SGHRS and CDR2 YFSETQ. Trimming stripped 3 bases from V and 5 bases from J, with 13 bases between. The CDR3 runs 14 residues. Written as DNA, the CDR3 is TGCGCCAGCAGCTATCGGGGAAGCGAAGATACGCAGTATTTT. The encoded protein is CASSYRGSEDTQYF.

V is TRBV4-1 and J is TRBJ2-7; 7 bases agree with TRBD1. Germline V gives CDR1 MGHRA, CDR2 YSYEKL. The ends lost 3 bases at V and 3 bases at J; junction bases unmatched: 8. The CDR3 runs to 15 residues. The CDR3 DNA reads TGCGCCAGCAGCCACTTCGCAGGGGGTAACTACGAGCAGTACTTC. Translation gives CASSHFAGGNYEQYF.

This sequence joins TRBV6-5 and TRBJ2-2, with 10 positions matching TRBD2. Germline loops: CDR1 MNHEY, CDR2 SVGAGI. CDR3 length: 14 amino acids. V trimming: 5 bases; J trimming: 6 bases; junction bases outside the gene matches: 3. Here the CDR3 DNA reads TGTGCCAGCAGTCCTAGCGGGAGTTCCGGGGAGCTGTTTTTT. This sequence encodes CASSPSGSSGELFF.

The chain recombines TRBV2 with TRBJ2-5; D may be TRBD1 (6 bases). Trimming took off 7 bases at V and 4 bases at J, with 16 bases between the two ends. The germline gives CDR1 SNHLY, CDR2 FYNNEI. CDR3 size: 14 residues. The CDR3: CASMKLVGGETQYF. The CDR3 DNA sequence: TGTGCCAGCATGAAATTGGTAGGGGGAGAGACCCAGTACTTC.

V gene TRBV7-9 combines with J gene TRBJ2-3, with 14 nucleotides matching TRBD2. The CDR3 is 17 amino acids. Looked up from germline, CDR1 is SEHNR and CDR2 is FQNEAQ (reference sequence). The trim removed 3 bases at V and 4 bases at J, leaving 6 bases unmatched. Here the CDR3 reads CASSFHSGLAGADTQYF. CDR3 coding DNA: TGTGCCAGCAGCTTTCACTCGGGACTAGCGGGAGCAGATACGCAGTATTTT.

This chain uses TRBV28 with TRBJ2-7; 7 bases match TRBD2. The germline gives CDR1 MDHEN, CDR2 SYDVKM. With 8 bases clipped from V and 2 bases from J, the junction kept 9 bases outside the gene matches. CDR3 length equals 14 residues. CDR3: CASHGTGGTYEQYF. Written as DNA, the CDR3 is TGTGCCAGCCATGGGACGGGGGGTACCTACGAGCAGTACTTC.

This chain joins TRBV18 and TRBJ2-5, with D perhaps TRBD1 (5 bases). Per the germline V gene, CDR1 is KGHSH and CDR2 is LQKENI. This CDR3 has 14 amino acids. V shed 2 bases and J shed 1 base, with 8 bases lying between them. CDR3 region: CASSPIDSQETQYF. For the CDR3, the DNA is TGTGCCAGCTCACCAATAGACAGCCAAGAGACCCAGTACTTC.